This TCR beta chain was recovered during a study of blood T cells in healthy people across ages. This clonotype was counted only a few times. Per sample, at least 5 micrograms of total RNA were extracted. A J-beta primer mix and a sample-barcoded 5' primer were used in a second PCR of about 7 to 12 cycles. The authors tagged each cDNA molecule using a template-switch adaptor with 12 random nucleotides. One entry per CDR3 protein, called by TCRdb with MiXCR from the 5' RACE reads. The sample lists about 780,000 distinct CDR3 sequences; about 26% were seen once. This CDR3 comprises 19 residues. V shed 5 bases, J shed 0 bases, and the junction held 11 bases outside the gene matches. Germline CDR1 SGHRS, CDR2 YFSETQ. The data were also submitted as part of a second study, on T cells of mothers and their children. That work contributes: Three healthy Caucasian mothers and their six children were the donors.

The sample taken for sequencing was blood. The clonotype comes from a boy aged 5-17 years in good health. The chain carries TRBV5-1 and TRBJ2-1; the match to TRBD2 covers 13 bases. CDR3 DNA sequence: TGCGCCAGCAGTTGGCTGGGACTAGCGGGGAAGAGCTCCTACAATGAGCAGTTCTTC. This encodes CASSWLGLAGKSSYNEQFF.